This TCR beta chain was found in a study of blood T cell repertoires in COVID-19. Overall study: The United States, Italy and Spain were the sources of the acute and convalescent COVID-19 samples. PBMCs, B-cell-depleted T cells, or T cells provided the cDNA or gDNA that made up the material.

Per the authors' pipeline: Using reference gene primer amplification, nucleated cell counts were estimated. Produced via immunoSEQ multiplex PCR; TCRdb's table is partial and in-frame only. V and J calls and clone size are those listed in that table; D and trimming were worked out from the DNA. The sample lists 240,000 or so clones, 75% to 85% seen once, with around 7.5% in the top ten. One Seattle source followed patients from active infection through their disease course. Specimen: peripheral blood. The clonotype comes from an elderly woman with COVID-19, enrolled during active disease.

Written as DNA, the CDR3 is TGCGCCAGCAGCCTTCTACAGGGGGCGGAAGCTTTCTTT. Protein: CASSLLQGAEAFF. The gene calls are TRBV4-1 and TRBJ1-1; 9 nucleotides match TRBD1. Germline V gene sequence: CDR1 MGHRA, CDR2 YSYEKL. Trimming at V came to 4 bases and at J to 8 bases, leaving 5 bases not matched to a gene. The CDR3 has 13 amino acids.